What follows is one T cell receptor beta chain and its context. This CDR3 is 12 amino acids long. Next came a second PCR, run for about 6 to 11 cycles, which used a sample-barcoded 5' primer along with a J-beta primer mix. TCRdb re-called the 5' RACE reads through MiXCR, storing one row per CDR3 protein. Of more than 700,000 distinct CDR3 sequences in the sample, 46% are singletons; the top ten hold 15% to 20%. The data were taken from a study of blood T cells in healthy people across ages. It was approximately 10 milliliters of peripheral blood that were drawn from each donor. Input material: blood. This TCR was recovered from a man older than 75 in good health. V gene TRBV12-3 or TRBV12-4 combines with J gene TRBJ2-1; D not resolved. The tail of the sequence fits TRBJ2-7 better, so the J call may be wrong. CDR3 bases: TGTGCCAGCAGTTTTTCCCCCAATGAGCAGTACTTC. Its protein is CASSFSPNEQYF.